This T cell receptor (beta chain) was sequenced in a study of graft-versus-host responses after intestinal transplantation. Using immunoSEQ multiplex PCR, the repertoire was profiled, and TCRdb retains in-frame clones only, with some absent. Of some 29,000 clones listed, 80% to 85% are singletons. Tissue from the graft was processed to free its intraepithelial and lamina propria lymphocytes. Between the trimmed V and J ends, which lost 4 bases and 8 bases, there was a span of 17 bases. The CDR3 runs to 15 residues. Germline CDR1 MNHNS, CDR2 SASEGT. The specimen was ileum tissue, collected 98 days after intestinal transplantation. The V call is TRBV6-1, the J call TRBJ1-4; possibly TRBD1 for D (6 bases). The receptor was isolated from a human patient who received an intestinal transplant, so some T cells may come from the graft donor. CDR3: CASSGGTLSREKLFF. The CDR3 coding sequence is TGTGCCAGCAGTGGAGGGACACTCTCCCGGGAAAAACTGTTTTTT.